This entry lists 16 T cell receptor beta chains sequenced from one sample in a study of glioma-infiltrating T cells. Amplification of TCR alpha and beta CDR3 regions from RNA used iRepertoire nested multiplex PCR. One entry per CDR3 protein results from TCRdb running MiXCR on the multiplex PCR reads. The data show about 94,000 distinct CDR3 sequences, about 25% seen once. The specimen was glioma tissue, nonneoplastic brain tissue, or PBMCs (not recorded which). The source of these receptors is a human donor with low-grade glioma or glioblastoma, undergoing nonglioma brain surgery, or in good health (not recorded which).

This clonotype was picked up many times. The chain combines TRBV7-2 with TRBJ2-3; D not resolved. This CDR3 spans 14 amino acids. Per germline, CDR1 SGHTA and CDR2 FQGNSA. V shed 1 base and J shed 6 bases, with 11 bases lying between them. The CDR3 sequence: CASSLDVGRDTQYF. For the CDR3, the DNA is TGTGCCAGCAGCTTAGATGTTGGCCGGGATACGCAGTATTTT.

This clonotype was detected only once. The chain links TRBV2 to TRBJ2-3; D may correspond to TRBD1 or TRBD2 (6 bases each). The V gene lost 5 bases and the J gene lost 14 bases, with 17 bases spanning the gap. The CDR3 covers 12 residues. Germline values: CDR1 SNHLY, CDR2 FYNNEI. In DNA form, the CDR3 reads TGTGCCAGCAGTTCACAGGGACTCATAAGGTATTTT. Translated, it gives CASSSQGLIRYF.

At least ten counts were recorded for this clonotype. CDR3 in amino acids: CASSSGVGSYEQYF. CDR3 DNA sequence: TGTGCCAGCAGTTCAGGGGTTGGCTCCTACGAGCAGTACTTC. The chain couples TRBV6-2 or TRBV6-3 to TRBJ2-7, with a weak D call TRBD1 (6 bases). The V gene lost 4 bases and the J gene lost 0 bases, with 10 bases spanning the gap. The CDR3 loop spans 14 amino acids. Germline lookup yields CDR1 MNHEY and CDR2 SVGEGT.

This clonotype appeared many times. The V call is TRBV18, the J call TRBJ1-5, with D unresolved. The length of the CDR3 is 16 residues. V dropped 2 bases and J dropped 2 bases, with 13 bases sitting between them. Per the germline V gene, CDR1 is KGHSH and CDR2 is LQKENI. The CDR3 DNA reads as TGTGCCAGCTCACCAACTAGGGCCGGAGGCAATCAGCCCCAGCATTTT. This translates into CASSPTRAGGNQPQHF.

This clonotype was observed at least ten times. The rearrangement links TRBV29-1 to TRBJ1-6; D is ambiguous. Trimming left V 4 bases short and J 2 bases short, with 6 bases between. Germline V gene sequence: CDR1 SQVTM, CDR2 ANQGSEA. The CDR3 totals 13 residues. CDR3 loop: CSVGYTYNSPLHF. Written as DNA, the CDR3 is TGCAGCGTTGGGTACACCTATAATTCACCCCTCCACTTT.

To note about this clonotype: A much larger clone sits a single nucleotide away, making a read error possible. The chain joins TRBV11-3 to TRBJ2-3; TRBD2 might be the D (7 bases). Per germline, CDR1 SGHNT and CDR2 YENEEA. The CDR3 consists of 18 residues. Trimming shortened V by 5 bases and J by 1 base, and 22 bases separated the two germline ends. As DNA, the CDR3 is TGTGCCAGCAGCCCGGGGGGCGCGAGGGCCCTCGGCACAGATACGCAGTATTTT. Amino acid sequence: CASSPGGARALGTDTQYF.

This clonotype was counted ten times or more. This chain links TRBV7-9 with TRBJ2-7; a possible D gene is TRBD2 (5 bases). The germline gives CDR1 SEHNR, CDR2 FQNEAQ (reference sequence). The ends were cut back, 3 bases at V and 6 bases at J, with 12 bases in the middle. This CDR3 is 13 amino acids long. CDR3 in DNA: TGTGCCAGCAGCTTTAACCGGGAAGGCGAGCAGTACTTC. Translation: CASSFNREGEQYF.

The chain carries TRBV5-6 and TRBJ2-1; 12 bases are a match to TRBD2. The CDR3 sequence is 16 residues long. Germline CDR1 SGHDT, CDR2 YYEEEE. V shed 1 base, J shed 2 bases, and the junction held 1 base outside the gene matches. For the CDR3, the DNA is TGTGCCAGCAGCTTGCGACTAGCGGGAGCCTACAATGAGCAGTTCTTC. Translated, it gives CASSLRLAGAYNEQFF.

About this clonotype itself: A single base separates this from a much larger clone, so it may be a read error. The genes are TRBV6-6 and TRBJ2-7; 10 nucleotides agree with TRBD2. V lost 0 bases and J lost 7; bases outside the gene matches: 15. Looked up from germline, CDR1 is MNHNY and CDR2 is SVGAGI (reference sequence). The CDR3 is 18 residues long. CDR3 in DNA: TGTGCCAGCAGTTACTCCGGGGTGATGATAGCGGGAGGTAGTGAGCAGTACTTC. This translates into CASSYSGVMIAGGSEQYF.

The chain has TRBV5-5 and TRBJ2-7, with TRBD1 as a possible D gene (5 bases). Germline CDR1 reads SGHKS; CDR2 reads YYEKEE (reference sequence). CDR3 length equals 15 residues. V lost 2 bases, J lost 2 bases, and 14 bases lay in between. This chain's CDR3 is CASSFSTGGTYEQYF. The CDR3 bases are TGTGCCAGCAGCTTTAGCACAGGTGGAACCTACGAGCAGTACTTC.

This clonotype was seen ten or more times. The chain recombines TRBV18 with TRBJ1-2; perhaps TRBD1 as D (5 bases). The germline CDR1 and CDR2 sequences are KGHSH and LQKENI. The CDR3 totals 13 residues. V was shortened by 3 bases and J by 5 bases, with 10 bases between the two germline ends. The CDR3 here is CASSPQGLYGYTF. The CDR3 DNA reads TGTGCCAGCTCACCGCAGGGATTGTATGGCTACACCTTC.

Ten or more counts support this clonotype. The chain is built from TRBV20-1 and TRBJ2-5; 10 positions match TRBD2. The CDR3 extends over 15 amino acids. V trimming: 6 bases; J trimming: 1 base; junction bases outside the gene matches: 8. Germline values: CDR1 DFQATT, CDR2 SNEGSKA (reference sequence). The CDR3 sequence: CSATGTSAFQETQYF. Written as DNA, the CDR3 is TGCAGTGCCACCGGGACTAGCGCCTTCCAAGAGACCCAGTACTTC.

This clonotype was recorded many times. V gene TRBV27 combines with J gene TRBJ1-2; 9 bases are a match to TRBD1. Trimming at V came to 5 bases and at J to 8 bases, leaving 6 bases not matched to a gene. Germline loops: CDR1 MNHEY, CDR2 SMNVEV (reference sequence). The CDR3 contains 13 residues. CDR3 sequence (DNA): TGTGCCAGCAGTATTACAGGGGGCGGCGGCTACACCTTC. Its translation is CASSITGGGGYTF.

Turning to this clonotype: Just one base apart from a much larger clone, this may be a read error. The gene calls are TRBV14 and TRBJ2-3; maybe TRBD2 (5 bases). V was trimmed by 1 base and J by 2 bases, leaving 13 bases between them. This CDR3 is 16 amino acids long. Germline V lookup: CDR1 SGHDN, CDR2 FVKESK. The CDR3 coding sequence is TGTGCCAGCAGCCAAGTTGGCCGGACTTCCACAGATACGCAGTATTTT. It encodes CASSQVGRTSTDTQYF.

In this sample, this clonotype turned up many times. The J gene is TRBJ1-1, the V gene TRBV4-1; no clear D gene. Germline V gene sequence: CDR1 MGHRA, CDR2 YSYEKL. With 1 base removed from V and 12 bases from J, the gap between germline ends came to 12 bases. The CDR3 is 12 residues long. CDR3 region: CASSQGGSVSFF. Here the CDR3 DNA reads TGCGCCAGCAGCCAAGGTGGGTCAGTGTCTTTCTTT.

The table lists this clonotype with many counts. This chain joins TRBV2 and TRBJ1-6; D is unresolved. The CDR3 runs 15 residues. Germline CDR1 SNHLY, CDR2 FYNNEI. Trimming pared 4 bases from V and 5 bases from J, leaving 12 bases between. Here the CDR3 DNA reads TGTGCCAGCAGTGTACACAGCAGTAATAATTCACCCCTCCACTTT. Amino acid sequence: CASSVHSSNNSPLHF.